This record covers a single TCR beta chain. What it binds is unknown. The data derive from a study of T cells in Graves' hyperthyroidism and ophthalmopathy. The ends lost 6 bases at V and 10 bases at J; junction bases unmatched: 10. The CDR3 has 15 amino acids. Germline V lookup: CDR1 WSHSY, CDR2 SAAADI. General study findings and limits: Ophthalmopathy was distinguished from stable hyperthyroidism by 13 V-J signatures.

RNA transcripts gave rise to amplified TCR beta CDR3 regions. First-round RT-PCR with HTBI primers amplified the TCR CDR3 region. TCRdb redid the calling of the multiplex PCR reads with MiXCR, one entry per CDR3 protein. The data hold around 300,000 distinct CDR3 sequences, with about 19% observed a single time. The clonotype was recovered from a man between 45 and 60 years old with Graves' ophthalmopathy. Material: blood. The chain recombines TRBV10-2 with TRBJ2-1; TRBD2 agrees at 12 bases. In DNA form, the CDR3 reads TGCGCCAGCAGCCCGGCTAGCGGGAGGGCCGGGGAGCAGTTCTTC. This codes for CASSPASGRAGEQFF.